One and the same sample provided the 28 T cell receptor beta chains below, sequenced in a study of blood T cell repertoires in COVID-19. Here immunoSEQ multiplex PCR was the method, and the copy in TCRdb shows in-frame clones only, minus some. Here the sample spans 70,000 to 100,000 clones, around nine tenths being singletons. Sequencing used peripheral blood. These receptors came from an elderly man with active or convalescent COVID-19.

The chain has TRBV4-1 and TRBJ1-2, with 7 nucleotides matching TRBD1. Unmatched junction bases numbered 9, after V lost 4 bases and J lost 4 bases. In germline, CDR1 is MGHRA, CDR2 YSYEKL. The CDR3 consists of 15 residues. CDR3 sequence: CASSPPTGTRYGYTF. The CDR3, as DNA: TGCGCCAGCAGCCCCCCGACAGGGACTCGCTATGGCTACACCTTC.

The CDR3 loop reads CASSRAGGNQPQHF. The CDR3 bases are TGTGCCAGCTCCCGGGCAGGGGGCAATCAGCCCCAGCATTTT. J is TRBJ1-5 and V is TRBV25-1, with D perhaps TRBD1 (6 bases). CDR1 MGHDK and CDR2 SYGVNS come from the germline V gene. Trimming left V 8 bases short and J 2 bases short, with 13 bases between. The CDR3 is 14 amino acids.

This clone was counted only a few times. J is TRBJ2-7 and V is TRBV14; D uncertain. Trimming left V 4 bases short and J 5 bases short, with 18 bases between. Germline loops: CDR1 SGHDN, CDR2 FVKESK. The CDR3 is made up of 15 amino acids. Here the CDR3 DNA reads TGTGCCAGCAGCCGAGGAAATTGGGTCGTGGACGAGCAGTACTTC. It translates to CASSRGNWVVDEQYF.

This clone was counted once. The rearrangement joins TRBV6-5 to TRBJ1-6, with 7 nucleotides matching TRBD1. Germline V gene lookup returns CDR1 MNHEY and CDR2 SVGAGI. Trimming at V came to 7 bases and at J to 5 bases, leaving 8 bases not matched to a gene. The CDR3 has 15 amino acids. The CDR3 loop is CASIEKGAHNSPLHF. CDR3 nucleotides: TGTGCCAGCATCGAGAAGGGGGCACATAATTCACCCCTCCACTTT.

The gene calls are TRBV5-5 and TRBJ2-1, with D possibly being TRBD1 (5 bases). Trimming shortened V by 0 bases and J by 5 bases, and 6 bases separated the two germline ends. Per germline, CDR1 SGHKS and CDR2 YYEKEE (reference sequence). The CDR3 extends over 13 amino acids. The CDR3 spells CASSLDRNNEQFF. The CDR3 DNA follows: TGTGCCAGCAGCTTGGACAGGAACAATGAGCAGTTCTTC.

The chain employs TRBV12-3 or TRBV12-4 and TRBJ2-7; 10 bases align to TRBD2. With 3 bases clipped from V and 6 bases from J, the junction kept 2 bases outside the gene matches. The CDR3 totals 13 residues. CDR3 in DNA: TGTGCCAGCAGTTTTATAGCGGGAGGCGAGCAGTACTTC. This translates into CASSFIAGGEQYF.

The V gene is TRBV6-5, the J gene TRBJ1-5; 8 nucleotides match TRBD1. Unmatched junction bases numbered 4, after V lost 4 bases and J lost 2 bases. Germline V gene data show CDR1 as MNHEY and CDR2 as SVGAGI. This CDR3 is built from 15 residues. The CDR3 sequence is CASSSAGGGNQPQHF. The CDR3 coding sequence is TGTGCCAGCAGTTCAGCAGGGGGCGGCAATCAGCCCCAGCATTTT.

The chain is built from TRBV29-1 and TRBJ2-7, with D perhaps matching TRBD2 (5 bases). V lost 4 bases, J lost 0 bases, and 13 bases lay in between. This CDR3 region has 14 residues. Germline assignment: CDR1 SQVTM and CDR2 ANQGSEA. The CDR3 DNA sequence: TGCAGCGTTGGTGGGAGTTCTGGCTCCTACGAGCAGTACTTC. Its protein product is CSVGGSSGSYEQYF.

This chain uses TRBV10-3 with TRBJ2-5, with 9 bases matching TRBD2. V gave up 0 bases and J gave up 4 bases; unmatched junction bases: 6. This CDR3 spans 16 amino acids. Per the germline V gene, CDR1 is ENHRY and CDR2 is SYGVKD. Here the CDR3 reads CAISESPRSGRETQYF. The CDR3 region has the DNA TGTGCCATCAGTGAGTCCCCTCGTAGCGGGAGAGAGACCCAGTACTTC.

The V and J genes are TRBV5-1 and TRBJ2-2; 9 bases map to TRBD1. From germline, CDR1 is SGHRS and CDR2 YFSETQ. The CDR3 is made up of 16 amino acids. The trim removed 0 bases at V and 5 bases at J, leaving 5 bases unmatched. Here the CDR3 reads CASSLAGTGLTGELFF. The CDR3 nucleotides read TGCGCCAGCAGCTTGGCCGGGACAGGGCTGACCGGGGAGCTGTTTTTT.

The chain links TRBV18 to TRBJ2-3, with TRBD1 as a possible D gene (5 bases). Trimming pared 3 bases from V and 2 bases from J, leaving 15 bases between. The CDR3 consists of 16 residues. The germline V gene has CDR1 KGHSH and CDR2 LQKENI. CDR3 sequence: CASSPLPQGFTDTQYF. Written as DNA, the CDR3 is TGTGCCAGCTCACCCCTCCCTCAGGGTTTCACAGATACGCAGTATTTT.

The chain is built from TRBV5-4 and TRBJ2-1, with D unresolved. The CDR3 is 15 amino acids. Per the germline V gene, CDR1 is SGHNT and CDR2 is YYREEE (reference sequence). V gave up 0 bases and J gave up 0 bases, with 7 bases separating them. The CDR3 coding sequence is TGTGCCAGCAGCTTGGGCAGTATCTCCTACAATGAGCAGTTCTTC. Translating it yields CASSLGSISYNEQFF.

V usage is TRBV4-2 and J usage is TRBJ2-3, with 7 bases lining up with TRBD2. The CDR3 runs 16 residues. V shed 0 bases, J shed 3 bases, and the junction held 6 bases outside the gene matches. Germline values: CDR1 LGHNA, CDR2 YNFKEQ. The CDR3 is CASSQEGLIATDTQYF. The CDR3 bases are TGTGCCAGCAGCCAAGAGGGACTAATTGCGACAGATACGCAGTATTTT.

The chain joins TRBV3-1 (or the pseudogene TRBV3-2) to TRBJ2-7; 7 bases agree with TRBD1. Germline CDR1 is LGHDT and CDR2 is YNNKEL (reference sequence). This CDR3 has 16 residues. Trimming at V came to 4 bases and at J to 6 bases, leaving 15 bases not matched to a gene. CDR3: CASSRTPGPGGFEQYF. The CDR3 DNA is TGTGCCAGCAGCCGAACCCCAGGTCCAGGGGGATTCGAGCAGTACTTC.

The gene calls are TRBV5-6 and TRBJ2-7, with 7 bases identical to TRBD1. The CDR3 covers 14 residues. V lost 3 bases to trimming and J lost 1 base; unmatched junction nucleotides: 4. Looked up from germline, CDR1 is SGHDT and CDR2 is YYEEEE. CDR3 nucleotides: TGTGCCAGCAGCTCCTACAGGGGTTCCTACGAGCAGTACTTC. Translation: CASSSYRGSYEQYF.

The chain is built from TRBV20-1 and TRBJ1-1; TRBD1 aligns across 8 bases. CDR1 DFQATT and CDR2 SNEGSKA come from the germline V gene (reference sequence). CDR3 length: 11 amino acids. CDR3 sequence: CRTGVDTEAFF. Written as DNA, the CDR3 is TGCAGGACAGGGGTGGACACTGAAGCTTTCTTT.

The chain recombines TRBV6-1 with TRBJ2-3; weak D call: TRBD2 (7 bases). Germline V gene lookup returns CDR1 MNHNS and CDR2 SASEGT. The CDR3 length is 15 residues. The V end lost 3 bases, the J end lost 4 bases, and 14 bases lay between the germline ends. Here the CDR3 DNA reads TGTGCCAGCAGTGAGAGGGGGGAGGGGCCAGATACGCAGTATTTT. This sequence encodes CASSERGEGPDTQYF.

J is TRBJ2-1 and V is TRBV21-1; whether TRBD2, the table's D call, matches the DNA was not checked. TRBV21-1 is assigned pseudogene status. The CDR3 sequence is 16 residues long. The CDR3 is CASSTGLAGPYNEQFF. CDR3 nucleotide sequence: TGTGCCAGCAGCACGGGATTAGCGGGACCTTACAATGAGCAGTTCTTC.

The chain recombines TRBV15 with TRBJ2-7; 7 positions match TRBD2. Germline V gene sequence: CDR1 LNHNV, CDR2 YYDKDF (reference sequence). The CDR3 has 13 residues. V lost 1 base and J lost 7; bases outside the gene matches: 4. CDR3 coding DNA: TGTGCCACCAGCAGAGCGGGGGGAAGGGAGCAGTACTTC. Protein product: CATSRAGGREQYF. The full variable domain, its missing parts supplied by reference TRBV15 and TRBJ2-7, is DAMVIQNPRYQVTQFGKPVTLSCSQTLNHNVMYWYQQKSSQAPKLLFHYYDKDFNNEADTPDNFQSRRPNTSFCFLDIRSPGLGDTAMYLCATSRAGGREQYFGPGTRLTVT.

This chain links TRBV5-1 with TRBJ2-5, with a possible D match to TRBD2 (6 bases). CDR1 and CDR2 from the germline V gene are SGHRS and YFSETQ. V was trimmed by 0 bases and J by 1 base, leaving 7 bases between them. The length of the CDR3 is 14 residues. The CDR3 DNA reads TGCGCCAGCAGCTTGGGCGGGGTCCAAGAGACCCAGTACTTC. It translates to CASSLGGVQETQYF.

This clone was seen a few times. The V and J genes are TRBV24-1 and TRBJ2-3, with 10 nucleotides matching TRBD2. Unmatched junction bases numbered 5, after V lost 3 bases and J lost 0 bases. The CDR3 is 17 residues long. Looked up from germline, CDR1 is KGHDR and CDR2 is SFDVKD. This CDR3 reads CATSDRLAGISTDTQYF. CDR3 coding DNA: TGTGCCACCAGTGATCGACTAGCGGGTATCAGCACAGATACGCAGTATTTT.

This clone was observed once. The CDR3 DNA reads as TGCGCCAGCAGCCAAGAAGGGGGCCATGGCTACACCTTC. Translated: CASSQEGGHGYTF. The chain is built from TRBV4-1 and TRBJ1-2; 7 nucleotides agree with TRBD1. Germline CDR1 is MGHRA and CDR2 is YSYEKL. V was pared by 0 bases and J by 6 bases, with 1 base of the junction left unmatched. The CDR3 spans 13 residues.

The CDR3 DNA reads TGTGCCAGCAACCCGGGACAGGGCGACACCGGGGAGCTGTTTTTT. This sequence encodes CASNPGQGDTGELFF. The V and J genes are TRBV7-9 and TRBJ2-2; the match to TRBD1 covers 9 bases. V was pared by 7 bases and J by 3 bases, with 6 bases of the junction left unmatched. Looked up from germline, CDR1 is SEHNR and CDR2 is FQNEAQ (reference sequence). The CDR3 length is 15 residues.

V usage is TRBV27 and J usage is TRBJ1-1; D not certain. V was shortened by 3 bases and J by 9 bases, with 14 bases between the two germline ends. Germline CDR1 is MNHEY and CDR2 is SMNVEV (reference sequence). CDR3 length: 13 amino acids. The CDR3 here is CASSFSPGYQAFF. CDR3 nucleotide sequence: TGTGCCAGCAGTTTCTCTCCGGGGTACCAAGCTTTCTTT.

This clone was found once. V gene TRBV2 combines with J gene TRBJ2-7; TRBD1 might be the D (6 bases). Germline V gives CDR1 SNHLY, CDR2 FYNNEI. CDR3 length: 12 amino acids. The germline V and J ends were trimmed by 8 bases and 6 bases, with 14 bases remaining between them. CDR3 in DNA: TGTGCCAGCTCATCTGGGGGCTTCGAGCAGTACTTC. Its protein product is CASSSGGFEQYF.

This clone showed up just a few times. The V and J genes are TRBV6-6 and TRBJ2-7; 8 nucleotides agree with TRBD2. Germline V gives CDR1 MNHNY, CDR2 SVGAGI (reference sequence). Trimming cost V 6 bases and J 0 bases; bases outside gene matches: 7. This CDR3 spans 15 amino acids. The CDR3 coding sequence is TGTGCCAGCAGGCGCACGAGCGGGAGCTCCTACGAGCAGTACTTC. Encoded protein: CASRRTSGSSYEQYF.

The chain couples TRBV24-1 to TRBJ1-2, with 10 bases aligning to TRBD1. Germline V gene lookup returns CDR1 KGHDR and CDR2 SFDVKD. The CDR3 spans 13 residues. Unmatched junction bases numbered 1, after V lost 2 bases and J lost 8 bases. The CDR3 bases are TGTGCCACCAGTGATTGGACAGGGGGAGGCTACACCTTC. Residues: CATSDWTGGGYTF.

The chain combines TRBV7-9 with TRBJ2-7; D is possibly TRBD2 (6 bases). Between the trimmed V and J ends, which lost 5 bases and 5 bases, there was a span of 19 bases. CDR1 is SEHNR, CDR2 FQNEAQ, per germline (reference sequence). The CDR3 has 15 residues. CDR3 sequence: CASSVTGTPRNEQYF. DNA for the CDR3: TGTGCCAGCAGCGTGACCGGGACTCCAAGAAACGAGCAGTACTTC.